This TCR beta chain is drawn from a study of T-cell memory formation after mild COVID-19. Trimming shortened V by 4 bases and J by 2 bases, and 6 bases separated the two germline ends. Germline loops: CDR1 ENHRY, CDR2 SYGVKD. This CDR3 comprises 13 residues. This clonotype has only a few counts. A single record per CDR3 protein comes from TCRdb applying MiXCR to the 5' RACE reads. The sample consists of roughly 400,000 distinct CDR3 sequences, about 17% of them appearing once. The sample taken for sequencing was PBMCs or a T cell subset sorted from them (not recorded which). This chain links TRBV10-3 with TRBJ1-3; no clear D gene. The origin of this receptor is a man aged 18 to 29 who had mild COVID-19 (a few samples of this study predate the infection). Cell type and time point are not known. The CDR3 loop reads CAISAPAGNTIYF. The DNA of the CDR3 is TGTGCCATCAGTGCCCCCGCTGGAAACACCATATATTTT.